These 30 T cell receptor beta chains were sequenced from one sample in a study of blood T cell repertoires in COVID-19 (dated by TCRdb to 2018 to 2020). The library was prepared using the immunoSEQ multiplex PCR assay. TCRdb took this table from immuneACCESS and kept in-frame rearrangements with V and J called. Such tables lack part of the clones; where checked against another copy, unresolved V genes explain under half of the gap, and the rest is unexplained. A total of around 190,000 clones appear in this sample, roughly four fifths of them only once. 6% to 8.5% of the sample is taken by the ten largest. The material sequenced was peripheral blood. The receptors stem from a human donor in a cohort sampled during active COVID-19.

J is TRBJ2-1 and V is TRBV5-1; D is possibly TRBD1 (5 bases). The ends were cut back, 2 bases at V and 2 bases at J, with 11 bases in the middle. The CDR3 runs 15 residues. Germline-derived CDR1 and CDR2 are SGHRS and YFSETQ. In nucleotides, the CDR3 is TGCGCCAGCAGCTTAATGCAGGGTACCTACAATGAGCAGTTCTTC. It yields the protein CASSLMQGTYNEQFF.

J is TRBJ2-3 and V is TRBV10-1; 8 bases match TRBD2. The junction had 4 bases not matched to a gene; V was cut back by 4 bases and J by 1 base. CDR1 WNHNN and CDR2 SYGVQD come from the germline V gene (reference sequence). This CDR3 is 15 amino acids long. The CDR3 reads CASSVSTSGTDTQYF. The CDR3 bases are TGCGCCAGCAGTGTATCGACTAGCGGCACAGATACGCAGTATTTT.

The CDR3 spells CASKGRFFNSGGRDEQFF. In DNA form, the CDR3 reads TGTGCCAGCAAGGGCAGGTTCTTTAATAGCGGGGGGAGGGATGAGCAGTTCTTC. The chain couples TRBV27 to TRBJ2-1, with 10 bases lining up with TRBD2. CDR1 is MNHEY and CDR2 is SMNVEV in the germline V gene (reference sequence). The CDR3 has 18 residues. V trimming: 7 bases; J trimming: 8 bases; junction bases outside the gene matches: 20.

This chain uses TRBV5-4 with TRBJ2-3; 8 nucleotides agree with TRBD1. CDR3 length equals 15 residues. The V gene's germline CDR1 is SGHNT and CDR2 YYREEE (reference sequence). V lost 4 bases and J lost 1; bases outside the gene matches: 5. The CDR3, as DNA: TGTGCCAGCAGCCTCCCGACAGGGGGCACAGATACGCAGTATTTT. It is translated as CASSLPTGGTDTQYF.

This chain connects TRBV7-9 to TRBJ1-1; D possibly corresponds to TRBD1 (5 bases). The ends were cut back, 5 bases at V and 5 bases at J, with 18 bases in the middle. This CDR3 is built from 15 residues. Germline loops: CDR1 SEHNR, CDR2 FQNEAQ (reference sequence). CDR3 amino acids: CASSLRSGEGTEAFF. As DNA, the CDR3 is TGTGCCAGCAGCCTACGGAGTGGGGAGGGGACTGAAGCTTTCTTT.

This chain links TRBV11-2 with TRBJ1-2, with D perhaps matching TRBD1 (6 bases). V was cut by 7 bases and J by 7 bases, with 16 bases left in between. Germline values: CDR1 SGHAT, CDR2 FQNNGV. The CDR3 runs 13 residues. The CDR3 DNA reads TGTGCCAGCATCCCCCAGGGGAAGAGTGGCTACACCTTC. It codes for CASIPQGKSGYTF.

J is TRBJ2-2 and V is TRBV25-1, with D possibly being TRBD2 (5 bases). From germline, CDR1 is MGHDK and CDR2 SYGVNS. Deletions cut 6 bases from V and 4 bases from J, with 15 bases between. The CDR3 covers 15 residues. The CDR3 loop reads CASSDTAVSTGELFF. In nucleotides, the CDR3 is TGTGCCAGCAGCGATACAGCGGTCTCCACCGGGGAGCTGTTTTTT.

V gene TRBV12-5 combines with J gene TRBJ1-3, with 7 bases fitting TRBD1. The length of the CDR3 is 16 residues. From germline, CDR1 is LGHNT and CDR2 FRNRAP. V gave up 1 base and J gave up 0 bases; unmatched junction bases: 3. As DNA, the CDR3 is TGTGCTAGTGGTTTGGAGGGGGCCTCCTCTGGAAACACCATATATTTT. This gives the protein CASGLEGASSGNTIYF.

The chain uses TRBV5-6 and TRBJ2-7, with 7 bases identical to TRBD1. The V gene's germline CDR1 is SGHDT and CDR2 YYEEEE. CDR3 size: 13 residues. After removal of 4 bases from V and 3 bases from J, the junction contained 4 bases not matched to a gene. CDR3 in DNA: TGTGCCAGCAGCCAGCAGGGGGTCTACGAGCAGTACTTC. Translation: CASSQQGVYEQYF. Complete variable domain (other parts from reference TRBV5-6 and TRBJ2-7): DAGVTQSPTHLIKTRGQQVTLRCSPKSGHDTVSWYQQALGQGPQFIFQYYEEEERQRGNFPDRFSGHQFPNYSSELNVNALLLGDSALYLCASSQQGVYEQYFGPGTRLTVT.

This clone came up a few times. The chain links TRBV16 to TRBJ1-2; tentatively, D is TRBD1 (5 bases). Trimming pared 0 bases from V and 7 bases from J, leaving 9 bases between. This CDR3 is 13 amino acids long. The germline V gene encodes CDR1 KGHSY and CDR2 FQNENV. The CDR3 loop is CASSQSGLSGYTF. The CDR3 region has the DNA TGTGCCAGCAGCCAATCGGGGCTCAGTGGCTACACCTTC. The entire variable domain, with the rest obtained from reference TRBV16 and TRBJ1-2, is as follows: GEEVAQTPKHLVRGEGQKAKLYCAPIKGHSYVFWYQQVLKNEFKFLISFQNENVFDETGMPKERFSAKCLPNSPCSLEIQATKLEDSAVYFCASSQSGLSGYTFGSGTRLTVV.

The chain couples TRBV19 to TRBJ1-2; 9 bases align to TRBD1. After removal of 6 bases from V and 2 bases from J, the junction contained 7 bases not matched to a gene. The length of the CDR3 is 15 residues. Per the germline V gene, CDR1 is LNHDA and CDR2 is SQIVND (reference sequence). The CDR3 nucleotides are TGTGCCAGTAGGATGGGACAGGGAATCAACTATGGCTACACCTTC. This codes for CASRMGQGINYGYTF.

V and J are TRBV2 and TRBJ2-1, with D possibly TRBD1 on 5 matching bases. The length of the CDR3 is 15 residues. CDR1 is SNHLY, CDR2 FYNNEI, per germline. Trimming left V 8 bases short and J 1 base short, with 15 bases between. The CDR3 here is CASSSFQGSYNEQFF. DNA of the CDR3: TGTGCCAGCTCTAGTTTCCAGGGTTCCTACAATGAGCAGTTCTTC.

The gene calls are TRBV3-1 (or the pseudogene TRBV3-2) and TRBJ2-7; the D gene is possibly TRBD2 (6 bases). Germline CDR1 is LGHDT and CDR2 is YNNKEL (reference sequence). Trimming pared 0 bases from V and 3 bases from J, leaving 6 bases between. The CDR3 is 13 amino acids. The CDR3 reads CASSQERDYEQYF. As DNA, the CDR3 is TGTGCCAGCAGCCAAGAGCGGGACTACGAGCAGTACTTC.

The chain joins TRBV14 to TRBJ2-3; D gene uncertain. V lost 3 bases to trimming and J lost 4 bases, with 8 bases between them. The CDR3 contains 13 residues. CDR1 SGHDN and CDR2 FVKESK come from the germline V gene. The CDR3 sequence is CASSQSGADTQYF. As DNA, the CDR3 is TGTGCCAGCAGCCAGTCGGGTGCAGATACGCAGTATTTT.

This sequence joins TRBV5-8 and TRBJ2-5; D not resolved. Trimming took off 3 bases at V and 2 bases at J, with 2 bases between the two ends. This CDR3 has 11 amino acids. Per the germline V gene, CDR1 is SGHTS and CDR2 is YDEGEE. The CDR3 DNA follows: TGTGCCAGCAGCTCGCAAGAGACCCAGTACTTC. Protein sequence: CASSSQETQYF.

The table lists this clone with a few counts. This chain connects TRBV7-9 to TRBJ1-1, with a possible D match to TRBD1 (6 bases). Germline V CDR1 and CDR2: SEHNR, FQNEAQ (reference sequence). Between the trimmed V and J ends, which lost 3 bases and 0 bases, there was a span of 11 bases. CDR3 length: 15 residues. Here the CDR3 reads CASSFSGEMNTEAFF. CDR3 DNA sequence: TGTGCCAGCAGCTTTTCAGGGGAAATGAACACTGAAGCTTTCTTT.

The V gene is TRBV6-1, the J gene TRBJ2-4, with 10 bases fitting TRBD2. Germline lookup yields CDR1 MNHNS and CDR2 SASEGT. The CDR3 totals 15 residues. After removal of 2 bases from V and 9 bases from J, the junction contained 7 bases not matched to a gene. CDR3 DNA sequence: TGTGCCAGCAGTGAAAGCGGGGGGGGAGTCGGCATTCAGTACTTC. Its protein is CASSESGGGVGIQYF.

V gene TRBV6-2 or TRBV6-3 combines with J gene TRBJ1-3; no firm D call. The CDR3 runs 14 residues. The V gene lost 2 bases and the J gene lost 4 bases, with 9 bases spanning the gap. Germline CDR1 MNHEY, CDR2 SVGEGT. The CDR3 DNA reads TGTGCCAGCAGTTACAGCGACCGCGGAAACACCATATATTTT. This translates into CASSYSDRGNTIYF.

This chain uses TRBV9 with TRBJ2-7; 9 bases are a match to TRBD1. Germline V gives CDR1 SGDLS, CDR2 YYNGEE. The CDR3 extends over 13 amino acids. V trimming: 6 bases; J trimming: 6 bases; junction bases outside the gene matches: 7. The chain's CDR3 is CASTGQGSREQYF. CDR3 DNA sequence: TGTGCCAGCACGGGACAGGGCTCGCGCGAGCAGTACTTC.

V and J are TRBV14 and TRBJ1-6; 9 nucleotides align to TRBD1. Germline lookup yields CDR1 SGHDN and CDR2 FVKESK. The CDR3 is 14 amino acids. V was pared by 5 bases and J by 10 bases, with 6 bases of the junction left unmatched. The CDR3 nucleotides read TGTGCCAGCAGCTACAGGGGGCGGAGATCACCCCTCCACTTT. Its translation is CASSYRGRRSPLHF. Looking up the rest from reference TRBV14 and TRBJ1-6 gives the full variable domain: EAGVTQFPSHSVIEKGQTVTLRCDPISGHDNLYWYRRVMGKEIKFLLHFVKESKQDESGMPNNRFLAERTGGTYSTLKVQPAELEDSGVYFCASSYRGRRSPLHFGNGTRLTVT.

The CDR3 DNA is TGTGCCAGCAGCTTGGCCCCGACTAGCGGGGGAACAGATACGCAGTATTTT. Translated, it gives CASSLAPTSGGTDTQYF. The chain links TRBV5-8 to TRBJ2-3, with 12 nucleotides matching TRBD2. The CDR3 loop spans 17 amino acids. V lost 0 bases and J lost 3; bases outside the gene matches: 5. Germline CDR1 SGHTS, CDR2 YDEGEE.

The rearrangement links TRBV5-3 to TRBJ2-5; 7 positions match TRBD2. TRBV5-3 is marked as an open reading frame, function uncertain. The ends lost 2 bases at V and 3 bases at J; junction bases unmatched: 16. The CDR3 totals 18 residues. The chain's CDR3 is CARSFFIAGETKEETQYF. The CDR3 region has the DNA TGTGCCAGAAGCTTTTTCATCGCGGGGGAGACTAAGGAAGAGACCCAGTACTTC.

The V gene is TRBV27, the J gene TRBJ2-7, with D perhaps matching TRBD1 (6 bases). The V gene lost 2 bases and the J gene lost 12 bases, with 14 bases spanning the gap. The CDR3 runs 12 residues. The germline V gene encodes CDR1 MNHEY and CDR2 SMNVEV (reference sequence). CDR3 sequence reads: CASSLNRAGWYF. The CDR3 nucleotides read TGTGCCAGCAGTTTAAACAGGGCCGGGTGGTACTTC.

The chain carries TRBV7-9 and TRBJ1-2; 7 positions match TRBD1. The CDR3 runs to 13 residues. CDR1 is SEHNR, CDR2 FQNEAQ, per germline (reference sequence). V lost 9 bases, J lost 7 bases, and 11 bases stayed unmatched. CDR3 amino acids: CASTFRGIAGYTF. The CDR3, as DNA: TGTGCCAGTACCTTCAGGGGGATTGCTGGCTACACCTTC.

CDR3 sequence (DNA): TGTGCCAGCAGCCAAGGAGCGGGGGTCAATGAGCAGTTCTTC. This gives the protein CASSQGAGVNEQFF. This chain joins TRBV3-1 (or the pseudogene TRBV3-2) and TRBJ2-1; 8 bases line up with TRBD2. The junction had 2 bases not matched to a gene; V was cut back by 1 base and J by 6 bases. The CDR3 is made up of 14 amino acids. Germline V gives CDR1 LGHDT, CDR2 YNNKEL (reference sequence).

Concerning this clone itself: A junction end diverges from the germline sequence, so it may reflect a read error. The V and J genes are TRBV7-7 and TRBJ2-1; 11 nucleotides line up with TRBD2. The CDR3 is 17 residues long. The germline CDR1 and CDR2 sequences are SSHAT and FNYEAQ (reference sequence). In DNA, the CDR3 is TGTGCTAGCAGCTTAGAGGTAGCGGGGGGGCCCCACAATGAGCAGTTCTTC. This encodes CASSLEVAGGPHNEQFF.

The CDR3 coding sequence is TGTGCCAGCAGTTTCCAGGGGTCGCCGGGCTACACCTTC. Translation: CASSFQGSPGYTF. The chain joins TRBV6-5 to TRBJ1-2; tentative D call: TRBD1 (6 bases). The ends were cut back, 4 bases at V and 8 bases at J, with 14 bases in the middle. Per germline, CDR1 MNHEY and CDR2 SVGAGI. This CDR3 is 13 amino acids long.

This chain uses TRBV6-1 with TRBJ2-7; 9 positions agree with TRBD1. The CDR3 loop spans 16 amino acids. CDR1 is MNHNS and CDR2 is SASEGT in the germline V gene. The J segment lost 7 bases and the V segment lost 0 bases, leaving 10 bases of the junction unmatched. The CDR3 region has the DNA TGTGCCAGCAGTGAAGCTCACGGGACAGGGACGGGGGAGCAGTACTTC. Protein: CASSEAHGTGTGEQYF.

The chain couples TRBV7-9 to TRBJ2-1, with D possibly TRBD2 on 5 matching bases. V was trimmed by 5 bases and J by 3 bases, leaving 14 bases between them. This CDR3 has 15 residues. The germline V gene encodes CDR1 SEHNR and CDR2 FQNEAQ (reference sequence). The CDR3 coding sequence is TGTGCCAGCAGCCTCGTGGAGGATTACTACAATGAGCAGTTCTTC. The encoded protein is CASSLVEDYYNEQFF.

This clone has only a few counts. The rearrangement links TRBV19 to TRBJ1-3, with D maybe TRBD1 (6 bases). V lost 4 bases and J 4 bases, leaving 14 bases between the germline ends. The CDR3 has 15 residues. Germline V lookup: CDR1 LNHDA, CDR2 SQIVND (reference sequence). The CDR3 coding sequence is TGTGCCAGTAGTACACCAGGGGCTGGCGGAAACACCATATATTTT. It is translated as CASSTPGAGGNTIYF.